This T cell receptor (beta chain) was captured in a study of spatial heterogeneity in lung cancer. Regarding time point: sample taken at primary tumor resection. The donor group consisted of around 70 patients who had untreated, early-stage non-small cell lung cancer. Whole RNA, isolated from tumor, nontumor lung or frozen PBMC, was sequenced without prior sorting. This clonotype was counted between two and nine times. Its antigen is not known. Unique molecular identifiers, one per molecule, were present on every TCR cDNA molecule. Each CDR3 protein is one row after TCRdb ran MiXCR on the 5' RACE reads. The sample lists 45,000 to 55,000 distinct CDR3 sequences, roughly 5.7% occurring once. Study-wide results and limits: Expanded tumor TCRs that were ubiquitous appeared in blood more at resection than follow-up.

With 1 base clipped from V and 1 base from J, the junction kept 0 bases outside the gene matches. The germline CDR1 and CDR2 sequences are SGHVS and FNYEAQ. The CDR3 is made up of 16 amino acids. The V call is TRBV7-6, the J call TRBJ2-3; 12 positions match TRBD2. Sequences were derived from PBMCs, sampled at surgery. The sequence was collected from a male donor with early-stage non-small cell lung cancer. The CDR3 here is CASSLGTSGGTDTQYF. The CDR3 nucleotides are TGTGCCAGCAGCTTAGGGACTAGCGGGGGCACAGATACGCAGTATTTT.